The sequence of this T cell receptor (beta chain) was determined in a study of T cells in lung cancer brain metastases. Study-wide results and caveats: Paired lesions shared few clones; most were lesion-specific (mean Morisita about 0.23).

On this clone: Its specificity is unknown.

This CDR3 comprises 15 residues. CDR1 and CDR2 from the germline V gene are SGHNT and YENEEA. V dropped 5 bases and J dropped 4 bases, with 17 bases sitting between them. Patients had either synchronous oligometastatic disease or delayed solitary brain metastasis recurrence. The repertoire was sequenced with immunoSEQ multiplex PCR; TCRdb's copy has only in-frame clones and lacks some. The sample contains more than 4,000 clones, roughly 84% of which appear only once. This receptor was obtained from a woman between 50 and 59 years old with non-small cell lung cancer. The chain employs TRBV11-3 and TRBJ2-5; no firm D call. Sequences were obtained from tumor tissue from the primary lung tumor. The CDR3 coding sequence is TGTGCCAGCAGCGCAACAAGTACGGGTGGAGAGACCCAGTACTTC. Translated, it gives CASSATSTGGETQYF.